This TCR beta chain originates from a study of blood T cell repertoires in COVID-19. Assay: immunoSEQ multiplex PCR; the TCRdb copy retains only in-frame clones and omits some. The sample has 300,000 to 350,000 clones; roughly nine tenths are singletons. Participants were aged 18 to 89 years, lived in over 20 US areas, and enrolled virtually. Recovered Cohort 3 donors showed two negative PCRs, clearance, or symptom resolution. The CDR3 has 14 amino acids. Per germline, CDR1 MNHEY and CDR2 SVGEGT. V lost 6 bases, J lost 5 bases, and 10 bases stayed unmatched. This clone was counted only a few times. This sequence joins TRBV6-2 or TRBV6-3 and TRBJ2-7; 7 bases align to TRBD2. The sequencing sample was made of PBMCs or T cells enriched from blood (not recorded which). The TCR was taken from a woman in her 30s who had recovered from COVID-19. The CDR3: CASSERDFINEQYF. CDR3 nucleotide sequence: TGTGCCAGCAGCGAGCGGGACTTTATCAACGAGCAGTACTTC.